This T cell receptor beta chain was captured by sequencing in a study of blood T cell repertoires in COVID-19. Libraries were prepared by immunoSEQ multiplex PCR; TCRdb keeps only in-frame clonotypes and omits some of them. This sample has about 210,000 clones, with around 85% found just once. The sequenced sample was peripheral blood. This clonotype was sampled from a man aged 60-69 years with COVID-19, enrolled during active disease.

In nucleotides, the CDR3 is TGTGCCAGCAGCGTAGAACTGACTGAAGCTTTCTTT. It translates to CASSVELTEAFF. The chain employs TRBV9 and TRBJ1-1; D is unclear. V shed 0 bases and J shed 5 bases, with 5 bases lying between them. CDR3 size: 12 residues. Germline lookup yields CDR1 SGDLS and CDR2 YYNGEE.